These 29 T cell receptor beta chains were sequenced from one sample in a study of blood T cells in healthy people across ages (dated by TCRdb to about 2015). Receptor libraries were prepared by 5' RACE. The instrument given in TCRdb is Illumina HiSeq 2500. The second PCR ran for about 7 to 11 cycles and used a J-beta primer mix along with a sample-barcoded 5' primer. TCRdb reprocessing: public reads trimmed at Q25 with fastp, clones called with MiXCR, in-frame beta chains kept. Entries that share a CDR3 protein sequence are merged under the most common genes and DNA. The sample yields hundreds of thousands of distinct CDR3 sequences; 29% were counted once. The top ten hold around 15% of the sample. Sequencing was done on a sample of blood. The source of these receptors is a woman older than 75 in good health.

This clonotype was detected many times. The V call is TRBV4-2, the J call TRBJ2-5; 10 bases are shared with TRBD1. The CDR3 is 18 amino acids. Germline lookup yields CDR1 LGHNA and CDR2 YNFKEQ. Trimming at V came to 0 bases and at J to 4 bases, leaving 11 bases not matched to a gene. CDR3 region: CASSQDSGRQGAPETQYF. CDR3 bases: TGTGCCAGCAGCCAAGATAGTGGGAGACAGGGGGCCCCAGAGACCCAGTACTTC.

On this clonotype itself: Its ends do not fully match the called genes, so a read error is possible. CDR3: CASSRQGLSTDAQYF. The DNA for the CDR3 is TGTGCCAGCAGTCGACAGGGACTAAGCACAGATGCGCAATATTTT. V usage is TRBV12-3 or TRBV12-4 and J usage is TRBJ2-3; the D gene could be TRBD1 or TRBD2 (7 bases each). The CDR3 totals 15 residues.

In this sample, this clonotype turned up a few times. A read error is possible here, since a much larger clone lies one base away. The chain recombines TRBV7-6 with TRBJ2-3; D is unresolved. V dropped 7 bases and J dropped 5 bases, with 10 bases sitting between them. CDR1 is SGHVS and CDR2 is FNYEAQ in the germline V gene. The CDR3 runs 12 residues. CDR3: CASNSVEDTQYF. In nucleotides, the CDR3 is TGTGCCAGCAACTCAGTTGAAGATACGCAGTATTTT.

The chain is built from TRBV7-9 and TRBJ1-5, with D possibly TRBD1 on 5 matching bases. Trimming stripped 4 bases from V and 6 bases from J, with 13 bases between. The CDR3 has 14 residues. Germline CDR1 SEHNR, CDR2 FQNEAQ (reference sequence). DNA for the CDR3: TGTGCCAGCAGCTCCGGGACTCGAGGTCAGCCCCAGCATTTT. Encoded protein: CASSSGTRGQPQHF.

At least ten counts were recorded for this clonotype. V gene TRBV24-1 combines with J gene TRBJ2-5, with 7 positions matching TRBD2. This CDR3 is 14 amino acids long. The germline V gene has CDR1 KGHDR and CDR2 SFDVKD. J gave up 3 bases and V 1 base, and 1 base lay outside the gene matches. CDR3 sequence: CATSDFGTKETQYF. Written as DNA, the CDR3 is TGTGCCACCAGTGATTTCGGGACTAAAGAGACCCAGTACTTC.

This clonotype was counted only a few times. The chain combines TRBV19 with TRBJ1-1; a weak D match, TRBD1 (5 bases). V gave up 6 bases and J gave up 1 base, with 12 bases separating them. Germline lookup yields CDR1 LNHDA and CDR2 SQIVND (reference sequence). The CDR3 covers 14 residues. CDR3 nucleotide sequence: TGTGCCAGTAGAAGTTTCGGACAGAACACTGAAGCTTTCTTT. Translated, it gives CASRSFGQNTEAFF.

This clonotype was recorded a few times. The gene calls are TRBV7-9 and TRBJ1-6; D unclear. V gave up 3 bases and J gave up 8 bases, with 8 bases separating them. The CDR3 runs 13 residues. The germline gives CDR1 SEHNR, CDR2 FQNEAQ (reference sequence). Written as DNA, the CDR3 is TGTGCCAGCAGCTTTGTCGGCGATTCACCCCTCCACTTT. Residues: CASSFVGDSPLHF.

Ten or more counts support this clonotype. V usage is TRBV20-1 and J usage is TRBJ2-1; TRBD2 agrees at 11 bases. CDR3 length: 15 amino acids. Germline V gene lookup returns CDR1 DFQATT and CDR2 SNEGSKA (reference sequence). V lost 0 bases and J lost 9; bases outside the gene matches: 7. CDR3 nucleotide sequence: TGCAGTGCTAGAGATGAACTAGCGGGGGTGTTTGAGCAGTTCTTC. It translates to CSARDELAGVFEQFF.

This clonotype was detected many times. DNA for the CDR3: TGTGCCAGCCGCCCCGGTATCCAAGAGACCCAGTACTTC. Translation: CASRPGIQETQYF. The J gene is TRBJ2-5, the V gene TRBV11-2; no clear D gene. The CDR3 covers 13 residues. Between the trimmed V and J ends, which lost 8 bases and 1 base, there was a span of 11 bases. Germline V gene lookup returns CDR1 SGHAT and CDR2 FQNNGV.

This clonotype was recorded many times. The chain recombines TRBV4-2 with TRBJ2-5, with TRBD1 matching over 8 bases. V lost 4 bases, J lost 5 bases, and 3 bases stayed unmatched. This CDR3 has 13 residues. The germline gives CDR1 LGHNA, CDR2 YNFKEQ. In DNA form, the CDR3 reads TGTGCCAGCAGCCCAGGGGACAGGGAGACCCAGTACTTC. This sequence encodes CASSPGDRETQYF.

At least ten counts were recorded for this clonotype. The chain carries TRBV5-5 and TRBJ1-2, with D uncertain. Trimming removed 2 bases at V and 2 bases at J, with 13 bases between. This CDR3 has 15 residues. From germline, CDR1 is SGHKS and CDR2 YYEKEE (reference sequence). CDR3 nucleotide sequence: TGTGCCAGCAGCTTAGGAGACACCCGGAACTATGGCTACACCTTC. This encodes CASSLGDTRNYGYTF.

The CDR3: CASSSDRGNTGELFF. In nucleotides, the CDR3 is TGTGCCAGCAGCTCGGACAGGGGGAACACCGGGGAGCTGTTTTTT. The chain employs TRBV6-5 and TRBJ2-2; 9 bases are a match to TRBD1. The CDR3 consists of 15 residues. V lost 6 bases to trimming and J lost 1 base; unmatched junction nucleotides: 3. The germline V gene encodes CDR1 MNHEY and CDR2 SVGAGI.

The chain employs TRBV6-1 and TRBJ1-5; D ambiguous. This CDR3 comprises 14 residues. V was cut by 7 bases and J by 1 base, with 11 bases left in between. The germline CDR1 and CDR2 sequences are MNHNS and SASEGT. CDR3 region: CASKAQSSNQPQHF. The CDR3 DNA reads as TGTGCCAGCAAGGCCCAATCGAGCAATCAGCCCCAGCATTTT.

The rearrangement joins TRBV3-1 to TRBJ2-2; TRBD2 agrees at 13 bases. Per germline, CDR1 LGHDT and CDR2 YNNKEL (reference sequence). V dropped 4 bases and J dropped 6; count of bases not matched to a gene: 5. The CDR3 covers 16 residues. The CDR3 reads CASSLTSGGPPGELFF. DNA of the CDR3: TGTGCCAGCAGCCTGACTAGCGGGGGGCCCCCCGGGGAGCTGTTTTTT.

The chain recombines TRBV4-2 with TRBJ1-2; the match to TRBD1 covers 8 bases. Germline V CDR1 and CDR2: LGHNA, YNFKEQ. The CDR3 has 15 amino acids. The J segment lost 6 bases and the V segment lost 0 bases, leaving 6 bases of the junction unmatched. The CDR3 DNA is TGTGCCAGCAGCCAAGATTTCGGACAGGGCGATGGCTACACCTTC. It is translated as CASSQDFGQGDGYTF.

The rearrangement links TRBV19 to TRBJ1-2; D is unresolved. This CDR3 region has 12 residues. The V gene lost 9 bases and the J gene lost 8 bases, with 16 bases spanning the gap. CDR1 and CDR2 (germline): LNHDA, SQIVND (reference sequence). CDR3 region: CARSASPRGYTF. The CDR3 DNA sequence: TGTGCCAGGAGTGCCTCCCCGAGAGGCTACACCTTC.

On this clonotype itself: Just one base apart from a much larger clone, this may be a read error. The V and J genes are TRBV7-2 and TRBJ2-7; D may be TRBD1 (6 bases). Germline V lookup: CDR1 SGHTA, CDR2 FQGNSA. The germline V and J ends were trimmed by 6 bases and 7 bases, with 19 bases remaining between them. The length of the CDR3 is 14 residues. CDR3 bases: TGTGCCAGCAGGGGGGCTAAGCAGATCAATGAGCAGTACTTC. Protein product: CASRGAKQINEQYF.

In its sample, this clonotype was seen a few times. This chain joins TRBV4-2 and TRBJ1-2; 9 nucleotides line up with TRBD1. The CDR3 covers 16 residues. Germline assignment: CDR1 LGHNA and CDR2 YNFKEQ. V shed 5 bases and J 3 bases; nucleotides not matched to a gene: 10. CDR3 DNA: TGTGCCAGCAGCGACCGGACAGGGGAGGAGGACTATGGCTACACCTTC. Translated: CASSDRTGEEDYGYTF.

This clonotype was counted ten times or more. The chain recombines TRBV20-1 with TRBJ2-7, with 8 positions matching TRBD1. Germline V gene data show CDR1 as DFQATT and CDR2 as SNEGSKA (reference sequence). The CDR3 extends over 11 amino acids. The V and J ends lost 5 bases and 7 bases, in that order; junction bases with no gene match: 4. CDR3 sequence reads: CSAPRQGEQYF. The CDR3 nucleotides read TGCAGTGCTCCCAGACAGGGGGAGCAGTACTTC.

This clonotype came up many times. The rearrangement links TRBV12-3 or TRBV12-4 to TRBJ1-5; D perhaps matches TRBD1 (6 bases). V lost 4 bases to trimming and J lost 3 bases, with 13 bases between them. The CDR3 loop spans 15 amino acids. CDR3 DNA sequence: TGTGCCAGCAGTTCTGACAACAGGGTCAATCAGCCCCAGCATTTT. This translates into CASSSDNRVNQPQHF.

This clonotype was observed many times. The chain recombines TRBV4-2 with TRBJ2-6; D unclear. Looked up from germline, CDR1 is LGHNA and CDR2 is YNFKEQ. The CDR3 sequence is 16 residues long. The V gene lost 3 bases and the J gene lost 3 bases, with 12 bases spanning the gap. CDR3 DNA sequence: TGTGCCAGCAGCCACATCCTCGGCGGTGGGGCCAACGTCCTGACTTTC. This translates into CASSHILGGGANVLTF.

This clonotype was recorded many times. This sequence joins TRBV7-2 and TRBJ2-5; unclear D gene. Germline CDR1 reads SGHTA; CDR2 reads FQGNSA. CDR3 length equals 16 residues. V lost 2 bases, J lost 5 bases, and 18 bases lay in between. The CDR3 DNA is TGTGCCAGCAGCTTACACGGAACAATAGGCAAGGAGACCCAGTACTTC. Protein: CASSLHGTIGKETQYF.

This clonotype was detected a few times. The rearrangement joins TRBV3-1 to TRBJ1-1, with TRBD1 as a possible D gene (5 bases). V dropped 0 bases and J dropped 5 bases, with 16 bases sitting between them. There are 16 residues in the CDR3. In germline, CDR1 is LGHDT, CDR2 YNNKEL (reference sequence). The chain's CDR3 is CASSQERTRGWTEAFF. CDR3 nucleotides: TGTGCCAGCAGCCAAGAAAGGACAAGAGGGTGGACTGAAGCTTTCTTT.

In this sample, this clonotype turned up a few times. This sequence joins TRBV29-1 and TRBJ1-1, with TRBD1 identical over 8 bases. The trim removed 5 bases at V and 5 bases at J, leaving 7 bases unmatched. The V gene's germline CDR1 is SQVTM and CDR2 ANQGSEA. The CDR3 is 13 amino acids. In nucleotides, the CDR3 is TGCAGCGTTACCGAGACAGGGGATACTGAAGCTTTCTTT. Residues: CSVTETGDTEAFF.

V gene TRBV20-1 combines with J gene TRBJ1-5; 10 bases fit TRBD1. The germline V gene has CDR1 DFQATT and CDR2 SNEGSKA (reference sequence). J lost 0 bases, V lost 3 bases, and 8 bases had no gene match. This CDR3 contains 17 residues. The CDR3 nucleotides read TGCAGTGCTAGCTCAGGGACAGGGGCGCCTAGCAATCAGCCCCAGCATTTT. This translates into CSASSGTGAPSNQPQHF.

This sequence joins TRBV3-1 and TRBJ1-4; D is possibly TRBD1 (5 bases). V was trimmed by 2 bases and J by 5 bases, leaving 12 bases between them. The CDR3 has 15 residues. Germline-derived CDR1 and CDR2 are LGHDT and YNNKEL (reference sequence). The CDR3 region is CASSQRSGTNEKLFF. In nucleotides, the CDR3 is TGTGCCAGCAGCCAACGGTCAGGGACCAATGAAAAACTGTTTTTT.

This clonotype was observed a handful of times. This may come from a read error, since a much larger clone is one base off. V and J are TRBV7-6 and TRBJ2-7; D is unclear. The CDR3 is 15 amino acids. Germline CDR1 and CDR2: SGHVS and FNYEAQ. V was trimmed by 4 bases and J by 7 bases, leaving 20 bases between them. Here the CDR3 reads CASSSLGAAYNEQYF. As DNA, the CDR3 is TGTGCCAGCAGCTCCCTTGGCGCGGCCTACAATGAGCAGTACTTC. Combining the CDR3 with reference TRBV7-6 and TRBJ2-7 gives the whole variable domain GAGVSQSPRYKVTKRGQDVALRCDPISGHVSLYWYRQALGQGPEFLTYFNYEAQQDKSGLPNDRFSAERPEGSISTLTIQRTEQRDSAMYRCASSSLGAAYNEQYFGPGTRLTVT.

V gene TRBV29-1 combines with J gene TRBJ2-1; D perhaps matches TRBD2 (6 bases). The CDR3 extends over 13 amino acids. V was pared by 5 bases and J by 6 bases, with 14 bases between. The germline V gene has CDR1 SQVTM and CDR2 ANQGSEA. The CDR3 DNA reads TGCAGCGTTCGGGGCGGGCGGGGCAATGAGCAGTTCTTC. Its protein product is CSVRGGRGNEQFF.

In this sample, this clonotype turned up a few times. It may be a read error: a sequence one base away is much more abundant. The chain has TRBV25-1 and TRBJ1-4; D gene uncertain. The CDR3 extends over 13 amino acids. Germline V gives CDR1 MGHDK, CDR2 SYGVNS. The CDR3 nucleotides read TGTGCCAGCAGTTTTAGCGTACAAGAAAAACGGTTTTTT. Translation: CASSFSVQEKRFF.